This TCR beta chain is from a study of cytomegalovirus exposure and HLA in healthy donors. Findings of the study overall: DRB1 had the most TCR associations and HLA-C the fewest, a later analysis found, with rates varying by HLA locus. There were reportedly fewer N-insertions in an Asian-associated ancestry cluster than the approximately 670-donor mean, in a later analysis. A likely sequencing artifact accounted for one observed cluster of highly shared sequence variants.

60 Vbeta and 13 Jbeta primers were used in PCR. Profiling relied on immunoSEQ multiplex PCR, and the TCRdb table lists in-frame clones only, not all of them. The sample records approximately 120,000 clones, 65% to 90% being singletons. CDR3 length: 15 amino acids. V lost 3 bases and J lost 6; bases outside the gene matches: 8. Per germline, CDR1 LNHDA and CDR2 SQIVND (reference sequence). About this clone: The antigen is undetermined.

The chain uses TRBV19 and TRBJ1-5, with 7 bases that match TRBD1. This sequence was found in a woman aged 25 to 45 in good health and CMV-seronegative. Sequencing was carried out using PBMCs. The CDR3 nucleotides read TGTGCCAGTAGTATGGACAGGCCCTCGATTCAGCCCCAGCATTTT. Protein sequence: CASSMDRPSIQPQHF.